This entry lists 14 T cell receptor beta chains sequenced from one sample in a study of blood T cell repertoires in COVID-19. This table comes from immunoSEQ multiplex PCR, and its TCRdb copy is limited to in-frame clones, with some not included. The sample shows around 320,000 clones, approximately 85% of them seen only once. The sample consisted of peripheral blood. Every receptor here comes from a human donor in a cohort sampled during active COVID-19.

This clone is a singleton in its sample. V is TRBV19 and J is TRBJ1-1; TRBD1 aligns across 8 bases. J gave up 0 bases and V 6 bases, and 21 bases lay outside the gene matches. The CDR3 contains 20 residues. Germline-derived CDR1 and CDR2 are LNHDA and SQIVND (reference sequence). CDR3 DNA: TGTGCCAGTAGGCCCCAAGGGCTAACTGCGCGACAGGGGATGAACACTGAAGCTTTCTTT. Translated, it gives CASRPQGLTARQGMNTEAFF.

The chain recombines TRBV7-3 with TRBJ2-3; 8 positions match TRBD2. Per the germline V gene, CDR1 is SGHTA and CDR2 is FQGTGA. The CDR3 sequence is 16 residues long. V lost 5 bases, J lost 5 bases, and 12 bases stayed unmatched. In DNA, the CDR3 is TGTGCCAGCAGCCAAATCTCTGAGCGGGGGAAAGATACGCAGTATTTT. Protein: CASSQISERGKDTQYF.

This clone was recorded a few times. The rearrangement links TRBV10-1 to TRBJ2-7; TRBD1 agrees at 9 bases. Germline V gene data show CDR1 as WNHNN and CDR2 as SYGVQD (reference sequence). This CDR3 region has 15 residues. V trimming: 4 bases; J trimming: 1 base; junction bases outside the gene matches: 5. CDR3 DNA: TGCGCCAGCAGTGGACCGACAGGGGGGTCCTACGAGCAGTACTTC. This codes for CASSGPTGGSYEQYF.

This sequence joins TRBV18 and TRBJ2-2; D perhaps matches TRBD2 (6 bases). The CDR3 is 15 residues long. Germline V gene data show CDR1 as KGHSH and CDR2 as LQKENI. V gave up 1 base and J gave up 4 bases, with 10 bases separating them. CDR3 bases: TGTGCCAGCTCACCACGGCAGGGAGGCACCGGGGAGCTGTTTTTT. Amino acids: CASSPRQGGTGELFF.

This clone was seen only a few times. The CDR3 DNA reads TGTGCCAGCAGCCACCAGGGAGGGAGAACCAACTATGGCTACACCTTC. This gives the protein CASSHQGGRTNYGYTF. The chain is built from TRBV3-1 (or the pseudogene TRBV3-2) and TRBJ1-2; D might be TRBD1 (5 bases). This CDR3 has 16 amino acids. Germline assignment: CDR1 LGHDT and CDR2 YNNKEL (reference sequence). V lost 3 bases to trimming and J lost 2 bases, with 16 bases between them.

The V gene is TRBV18, the J gene TRBJ1-2, with 10 positions matching TRBD1. The CDR3 sequence is 14 residues long. V lost 3 bases and J lost 3; bases outside the gene matches: 1. Germline assignment: CDR1 KGHSH and CDR2 LQKENI. Here the CDR3 DNA reads TGTGCCAGCTCACCGACAGGGGGCGACTATGGCTACACCTTC. Translation: CASSPTGGDYGYTF.

Regarding this clone: The same CDR3 also results from other DNA sequences found in this sample. The chain combines TRBV11-3 with TRBJ2-7; D may be TRBD1 (6 bases). There are 13 residues in the CDR3. Germline V gene lookup returns CDR1 SGHNT and CDR2 YENEEA. The V gene lost 1 base and the J gene lost 3 bases, with 7 bases spanning the gap. CDR3 DNA sequence: TGTGCCAGCAGCTTAGGCAGGGGCTACGAGCAGTACTTC. Protein: CASSLGRGYEQYF.

The sample holds one count of this clone. The V gene is TRBV7-6, the J gene TRBJ1-1; D perhaps matches TRBD1 (6 bases). The CDR3 extends over 17 amino acids. Germline V gene lookup returns CDR1 SGHVS and CDR2 FNYEAQ. V was trimmed by 5 bases and J by 4 bases, leaving 23 bases between them. The CDR3 spells CASSRDRPAYGGTEAFF. CDR3 DNA sequence: TGTGCCAGCAGCCGAGACAGGCCAGCTTATGGGGGCACTGAAGCTTTCTTT.

The rearrangement links TRBV4-1 to TRBJ1-5; possibly TRBD1 for D (6 bases). This CDR3 contains 15 residues. Germline values: CDR1 MGHRA, CDR2 YSYEKL. V gave up 1 base and J gave up 6 bases, with 13 bases separating them. The CDR3 nucleotides read TGCGCCAGCAGCCAAGCAGACAAAGGGGGTCAGCCCCAGCATTTT. It encodes CASSQADKGGQPQHF.

The chain recombines TRBV29-1 with TRBJ2-7; weak D call: TRBD1 (6 bases). This CDR3 is built from 13 residues. Germline loops: CDR1 SQVTM, CDR2 ANQGSEA. Trimming took off 7 bases at V and 2 bases at J, with 15 bases between the two ends. The CDR3 DNA sequence: TGCAGCGCAAAAGGGGGTCCCGCCTACGAGCAGTACTTC. Amino acid sequence: CSAKGGPAYEQYF.

The chain joins TRBV12-5 to TRBJ2-3; 7 positions match TRBD1. The V and J ends lost 6 bases and 4 bases, in that order; junction bases with no gene match: 19. CDR1 and CDR2 (germline): LGHNT, FRNRAP. The CDR3 length is 18 residues. This chain's CDR3 is CASGQATSTGLSPDTQYF. The CDR3 DNA reads as TGTGCTAGTGGCCAGGCGACATCGACAGGGCTCAGCCCAGATACGCAGTATTTT.

This clone appeared a few times. The chain employs TRBV19 and TRBJ2-6; D perhaps matches TRBD2 (5 bases). The length of the CDR3 is 16 residues. Per germline, CDR1 LNHDA and CDR2 SQIVND (reference sequence). Trimming pared 0 bases from V and 1 base from J, leaving 7 bases between. Here the CDR3 reads CASSIDRGSGANVLTF. In DNA, the CDR3 is TGTGCCAGTAGTATAGATCGCGGGTCTGGGGCCAACGTCCTGACTTTC.

This clone was counted ten times or more. The J gene is TRBJ1-6, the V gene TRBV9; D is uncertain. CDR1 and CDR2 (germline): SGDLS, YYNGEE. The CDR3 runs to 14 residues. Trimming removed 3 bases at V and 0 bases at J, with 4 bases between. The DNA of the CDR3 is TGTGCCAGCAGCGGGAGCTCCTATAATTCACCCCTCCACTTT. Protein sequence: CASSGSSYNSPLHF.

This clone showed up just once. The chain recombines TRBV14 with TRBJ1-1; no clear D gene. Trimming pared 2 bases from V and 1 base from J, leaving 11 bases between. Looked up from germline, CDR1 is SGHDN and CDR2 is FVKESK. This CDR3 has 15 residues. This chain's CDR3 is CASSQQAFKNTEAFF. The CDR3 nucleotides are TGTGCCAGCAGCCAACAGGCTTTTAAGAACACTGAAGCTTTCTTT.